Below, one T cell receptor (beta chain) is given with its context. These data come from a study of blood T cell repertoires in COVID-19. V lost 0 bases and J lost 10, with 24 bases in between. From germline, CDR1 is LNHDA and CDR2 SQIVND (reference sequence). The CDR3 runs to 17 residues. Original processing methods: Reference gene primer amplification gave nucleated cell count estimates. Sequencing used immunoSEQ multiplex PCR; TCRdb keeps in-frame clones, though not all of them. V and J calls and clone size are copied from that table; D and trimming were computed from the DNA. Among around 250,000 clones listed, around 80% were seen once.

The chain carries TRBV19 and TRBJ1-2; D possibly corresponds to TRBD1 (5 bases). Sequenced material: peripheral blood. The TCR sequence derives from a woman aged 18-35 years with acute or convalescent COVID-19. In DNA form, the CDR3 reads TGTGCCAGTAGTATAGAAGGGGCGGAAACCCGCCTGGGCTTCTACACCTTC. Its protein is CASSIEGAETRLGFYTF.